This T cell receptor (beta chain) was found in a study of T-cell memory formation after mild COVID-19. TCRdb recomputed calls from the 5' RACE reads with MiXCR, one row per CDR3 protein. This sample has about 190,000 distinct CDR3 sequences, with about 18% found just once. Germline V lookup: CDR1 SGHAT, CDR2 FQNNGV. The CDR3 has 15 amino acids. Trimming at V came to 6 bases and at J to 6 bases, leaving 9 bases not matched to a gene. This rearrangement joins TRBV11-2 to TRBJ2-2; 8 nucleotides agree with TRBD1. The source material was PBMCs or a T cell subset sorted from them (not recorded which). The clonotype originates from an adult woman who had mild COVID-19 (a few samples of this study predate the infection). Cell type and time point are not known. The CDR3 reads CASSLDPGGPGELFF. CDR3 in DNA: TGTGCCAGCAGTCTGGACCCAGGGGGCCCCGGGGAGCTGTTTTTT.